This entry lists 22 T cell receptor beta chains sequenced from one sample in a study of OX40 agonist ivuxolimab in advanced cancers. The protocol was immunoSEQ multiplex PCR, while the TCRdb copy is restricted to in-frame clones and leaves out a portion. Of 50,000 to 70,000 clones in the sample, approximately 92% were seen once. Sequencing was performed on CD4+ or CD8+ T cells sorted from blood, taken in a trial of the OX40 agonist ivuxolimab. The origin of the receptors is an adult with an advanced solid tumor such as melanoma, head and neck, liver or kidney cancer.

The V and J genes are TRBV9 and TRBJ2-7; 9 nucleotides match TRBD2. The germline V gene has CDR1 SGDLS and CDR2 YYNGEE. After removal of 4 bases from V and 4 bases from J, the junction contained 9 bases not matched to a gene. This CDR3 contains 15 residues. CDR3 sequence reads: CASSTGTSSGYEQYF. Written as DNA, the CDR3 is TGTGCCAGCAGCACCGGGACTAGCAGTGGGTACGAGCAGTACTTC.

The CDR3 spells CASSEGTGWQPQHF. As DNA, the CDR3 is TGTGCCAGCAGTGAAGGGACAGGGTGGCAGCCCCAGCATTTT. The rearrangement joins TRBV2 to TRBJ1-5; 8 nucleotides match TRBD1. From germline, CDR1 is SNHLY and CDR2 FYNNEI. The CDR3 sequence is 14 residues long. Trimming at V came to 1 base and at J to 7 bases, leaving 3 bases not matched to a gene.

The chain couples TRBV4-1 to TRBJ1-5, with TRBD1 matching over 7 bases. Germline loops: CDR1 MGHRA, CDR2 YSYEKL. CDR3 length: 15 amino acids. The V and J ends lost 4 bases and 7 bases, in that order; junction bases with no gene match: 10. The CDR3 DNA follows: TGCGCCAGCAGCCCCCGACAGGGTTTAGGACAGCCCCAGCATTTT. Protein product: CASSPRQGLGQPQHF.

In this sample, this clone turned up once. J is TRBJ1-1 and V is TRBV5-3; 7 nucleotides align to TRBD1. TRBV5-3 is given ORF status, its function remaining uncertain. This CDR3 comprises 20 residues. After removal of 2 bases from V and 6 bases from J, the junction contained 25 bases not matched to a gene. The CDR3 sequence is CARSFSWIPVVRGPVAEAFF. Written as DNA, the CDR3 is TGTGCCAGAAGCTTCTCATGGATACCTGTTGTGAGGGGGCCCGTCGCTGAAGCTTTCTTT.

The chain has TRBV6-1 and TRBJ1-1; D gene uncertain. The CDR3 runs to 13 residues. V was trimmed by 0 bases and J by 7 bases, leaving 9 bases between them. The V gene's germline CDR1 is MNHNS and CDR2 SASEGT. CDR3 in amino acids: CASSEARVLEAFF. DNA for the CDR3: TGTGCCAGCAGTGAAGCAAGGGTGCTTGAAGCTTTCTTT.

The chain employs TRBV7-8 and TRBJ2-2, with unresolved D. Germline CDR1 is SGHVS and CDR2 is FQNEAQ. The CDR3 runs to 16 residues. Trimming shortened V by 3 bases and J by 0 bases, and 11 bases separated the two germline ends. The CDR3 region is CASSFPQAPNTGELFF. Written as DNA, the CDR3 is TGTGCCAGCAGCTTCCCCCAGGCCCCGAACACCGGGGAGCTGTTTTTT.

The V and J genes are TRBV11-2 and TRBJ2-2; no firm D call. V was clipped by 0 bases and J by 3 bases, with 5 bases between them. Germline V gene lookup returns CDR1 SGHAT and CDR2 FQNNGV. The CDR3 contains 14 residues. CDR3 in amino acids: CASSLETYTGELFF. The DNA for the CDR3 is TGTGCCAGCAGCTTAGAGACATACACCGGGGAGCTGTTTTTT.

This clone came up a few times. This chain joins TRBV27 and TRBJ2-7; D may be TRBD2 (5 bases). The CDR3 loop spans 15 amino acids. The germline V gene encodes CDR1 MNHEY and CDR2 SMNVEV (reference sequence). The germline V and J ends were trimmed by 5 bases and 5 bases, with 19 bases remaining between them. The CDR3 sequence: CASSGGDIGGDEQYF. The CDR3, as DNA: TGTGCCAGCAGTGGAGGCGATATTGGAGGCGACGAGCAGTACTTC.

The CDR3 region is CASSESADTQYF. The CDR3 region has the DNA TGTGCCAGCAGTGAATCAGCAGATACGCAGTATTTT. The rearrangement uses TRBV6-1 and TRBJ2-3; D is unclear. Germline V gene data show CDR1 as MNHNS and CDR2 as SASEGT. With 2 bases removed from V and 4 bases from J, the gap between germline ends came to 4 bases. The length of the CDR3 is 12 residues.

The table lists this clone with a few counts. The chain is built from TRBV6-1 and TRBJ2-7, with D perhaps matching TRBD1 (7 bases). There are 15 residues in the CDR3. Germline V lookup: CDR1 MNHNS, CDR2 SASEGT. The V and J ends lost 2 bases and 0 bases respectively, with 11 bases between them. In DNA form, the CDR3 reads TGTGCCAGCAGTGAAAGGGGGGACAGCTCCTACGAGCAGTACTTC. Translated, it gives CASSERGDSSYEQYF.

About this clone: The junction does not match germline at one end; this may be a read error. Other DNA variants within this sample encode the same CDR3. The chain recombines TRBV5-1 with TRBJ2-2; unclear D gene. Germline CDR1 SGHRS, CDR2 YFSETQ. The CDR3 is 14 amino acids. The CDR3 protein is CASSLEANTGELFF. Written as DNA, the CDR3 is TGCGCCAGCAGCTTGGAAGCTAACACTGGGGAGCTGTTTTTT.

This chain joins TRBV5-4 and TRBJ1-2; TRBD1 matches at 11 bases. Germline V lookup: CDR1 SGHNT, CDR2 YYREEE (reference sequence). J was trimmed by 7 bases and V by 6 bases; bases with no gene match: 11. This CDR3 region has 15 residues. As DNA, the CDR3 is TGTGCCAGCAAACCCCAAGGACAGGGGGCTTTTGGCTACACCTTC. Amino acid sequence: CASKPQGQGAFGYTF.

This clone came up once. The CDR3 sequence: CASSLSGRAGPGELFF. The CDR3 DNA reads as TGTGCCAGCAGCTTGAGCGGGAGGGCCGGTCCCGGGGAGCTGTTTTTT. The chain recombines TRBV7-2 with TRBJ2-2, with 10 bases matching TRBD2. Looked up from germline, CDR1 is SGHTA and CDR2 is FQGNSA. The V segment lost 3 bases and the J segment 6 bases; nucleotides outside the gene matches: 7. The CDR3 contains 16 residues. Full variable domain (outside the CDR3, taken from reference TRBV7-2 and TRBJ2-2): GAGVSQSPSNKVTEKGKDVELRCDPISGHTALYWYRQSLGQGLEFLIYFQGNSAPDKSGLPSDRFSAERTGGSVSTLTIQRTQQEDSAVYLCASSLSGRAGPGELFFGEGSRLTVL.

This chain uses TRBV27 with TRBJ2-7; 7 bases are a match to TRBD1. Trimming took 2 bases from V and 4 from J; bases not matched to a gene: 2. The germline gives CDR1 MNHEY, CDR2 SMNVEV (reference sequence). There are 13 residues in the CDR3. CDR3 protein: CASSLGTAYEQYF. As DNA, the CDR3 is TGTGCCAGCAGTTTAGGGACAGCATACGAGCAGTACTTC.

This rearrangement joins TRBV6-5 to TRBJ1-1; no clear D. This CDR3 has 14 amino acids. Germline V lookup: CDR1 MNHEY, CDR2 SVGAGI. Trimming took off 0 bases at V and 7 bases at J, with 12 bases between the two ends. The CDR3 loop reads CASSYSTGGNEAFF. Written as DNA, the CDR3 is TGTGCCAGCAGTTACTCGACCGGAGGCAATGAAGCTTTCTTT.

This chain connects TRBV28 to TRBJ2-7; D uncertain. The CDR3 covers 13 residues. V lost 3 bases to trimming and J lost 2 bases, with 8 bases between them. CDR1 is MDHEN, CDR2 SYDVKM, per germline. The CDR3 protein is CASSFSPAYEQYF. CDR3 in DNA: TGTGCCAGCAGTTTTTCCCCGGCCTACGAGCAGTACTTC.

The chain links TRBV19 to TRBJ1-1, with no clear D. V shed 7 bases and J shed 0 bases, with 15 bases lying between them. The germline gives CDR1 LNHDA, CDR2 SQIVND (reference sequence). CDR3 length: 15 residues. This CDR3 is CASTPEADMNTEAFF. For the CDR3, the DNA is TGTGCCAGTACCCCTGAGGCCGACATGAACACTGAAGCTTTCTTT.

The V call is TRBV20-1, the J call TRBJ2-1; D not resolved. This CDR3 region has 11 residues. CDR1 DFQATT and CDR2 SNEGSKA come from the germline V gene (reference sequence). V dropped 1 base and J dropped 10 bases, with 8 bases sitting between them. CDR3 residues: CSARGSEEQFF. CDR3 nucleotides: TGCAGTGCTAGAGGGAGCGAAGAGCAGTTCTTC.

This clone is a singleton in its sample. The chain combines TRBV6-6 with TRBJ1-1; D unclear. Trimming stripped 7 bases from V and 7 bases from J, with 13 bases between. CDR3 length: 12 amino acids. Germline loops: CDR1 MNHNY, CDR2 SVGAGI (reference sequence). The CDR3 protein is CASNFVGGEAFF. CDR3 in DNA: TGTGCCAGCAATTTCGTGGGCGGTGAAGCTTTCTTT.

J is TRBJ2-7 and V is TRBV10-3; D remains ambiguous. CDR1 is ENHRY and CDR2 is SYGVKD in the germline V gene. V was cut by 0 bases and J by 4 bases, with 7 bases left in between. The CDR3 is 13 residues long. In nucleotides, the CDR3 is TGTGCCATCAGTGAGTCGATGGTTTACGAGCAGTACTTC. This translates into CAISESMVYEQYF.

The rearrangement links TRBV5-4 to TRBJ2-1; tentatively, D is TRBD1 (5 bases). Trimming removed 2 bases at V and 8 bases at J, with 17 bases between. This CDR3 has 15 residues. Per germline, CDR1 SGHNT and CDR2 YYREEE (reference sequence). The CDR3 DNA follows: TGTGCCAGCAGCTTCCCCCAGGGTGGCCAGCATGAGCAGTTCTTC. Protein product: CASSFPQGGQHEQFF. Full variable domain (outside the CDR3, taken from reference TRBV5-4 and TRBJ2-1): ETGVTQSPTHLIKTRGQQVTLRCSSQSGHNTVSWYQQALGQGPQFIFQYYREEENGRGNFPPRFSGLQFPNYSSELNVNALELDDSALYLCASSFPQGGQHEQFFGPGTRLTVL.

CDR3 loop: CASSELFSSYNEQFF. The CDR3 DNA follows: TGTGCCAGCAGTGAACTGTTTAGCTCCTACAATGAGCAGTTCTTC. This sequence joins TRBV2 and TRBJ2-1; D unclear. Trimming pared 2 bases from V and 0 bases from J, leaving 8 bases between. There are 15 residues in the CDR3. CDR1 is SNHLY and CDR2 is FYNNEI in the germline V gene.